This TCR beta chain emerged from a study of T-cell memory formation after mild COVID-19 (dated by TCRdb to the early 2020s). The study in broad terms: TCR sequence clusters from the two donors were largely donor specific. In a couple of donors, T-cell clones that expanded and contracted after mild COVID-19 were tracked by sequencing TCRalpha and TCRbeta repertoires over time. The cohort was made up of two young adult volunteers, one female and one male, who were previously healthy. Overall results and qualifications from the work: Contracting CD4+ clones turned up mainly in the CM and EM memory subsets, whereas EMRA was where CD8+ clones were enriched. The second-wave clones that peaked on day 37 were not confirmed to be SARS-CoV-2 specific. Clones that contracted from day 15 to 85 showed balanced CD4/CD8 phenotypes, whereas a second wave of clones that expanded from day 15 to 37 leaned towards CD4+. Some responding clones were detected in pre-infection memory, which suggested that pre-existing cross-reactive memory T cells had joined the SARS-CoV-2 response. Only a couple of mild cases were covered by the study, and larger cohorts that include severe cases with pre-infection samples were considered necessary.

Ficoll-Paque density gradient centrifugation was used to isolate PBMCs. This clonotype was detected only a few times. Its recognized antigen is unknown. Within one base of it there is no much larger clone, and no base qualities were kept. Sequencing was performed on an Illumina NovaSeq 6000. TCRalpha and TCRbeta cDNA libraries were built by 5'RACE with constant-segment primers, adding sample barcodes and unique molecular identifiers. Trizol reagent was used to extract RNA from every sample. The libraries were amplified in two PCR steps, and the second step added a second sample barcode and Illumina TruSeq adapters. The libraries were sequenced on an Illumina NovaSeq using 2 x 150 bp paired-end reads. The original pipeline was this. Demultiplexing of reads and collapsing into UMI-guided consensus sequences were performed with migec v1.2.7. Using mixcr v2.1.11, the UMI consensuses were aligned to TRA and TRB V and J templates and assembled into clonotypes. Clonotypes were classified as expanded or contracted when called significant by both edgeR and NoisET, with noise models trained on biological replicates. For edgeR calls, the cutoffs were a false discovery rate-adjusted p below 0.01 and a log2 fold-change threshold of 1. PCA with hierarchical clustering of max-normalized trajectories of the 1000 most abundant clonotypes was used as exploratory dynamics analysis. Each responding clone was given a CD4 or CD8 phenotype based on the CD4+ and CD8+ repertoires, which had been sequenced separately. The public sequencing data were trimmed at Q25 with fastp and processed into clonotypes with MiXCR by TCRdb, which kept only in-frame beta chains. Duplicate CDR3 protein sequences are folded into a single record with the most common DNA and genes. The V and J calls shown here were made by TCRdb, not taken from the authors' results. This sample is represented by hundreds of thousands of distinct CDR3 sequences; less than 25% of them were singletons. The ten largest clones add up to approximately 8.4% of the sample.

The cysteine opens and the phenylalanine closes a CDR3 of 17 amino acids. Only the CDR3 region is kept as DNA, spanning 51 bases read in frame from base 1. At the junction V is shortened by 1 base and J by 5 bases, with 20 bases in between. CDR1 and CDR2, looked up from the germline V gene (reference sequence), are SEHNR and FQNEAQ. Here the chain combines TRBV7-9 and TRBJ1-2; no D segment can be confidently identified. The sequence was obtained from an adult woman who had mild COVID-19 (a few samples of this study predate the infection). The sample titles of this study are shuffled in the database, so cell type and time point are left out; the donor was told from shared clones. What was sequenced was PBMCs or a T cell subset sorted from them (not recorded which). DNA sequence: TGTGCCAGCAGCTTAGGATCCGGTTTGCTGGGCTGGTATGGCTACACCTTC. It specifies CASSLGSGLLGWYGYTF.